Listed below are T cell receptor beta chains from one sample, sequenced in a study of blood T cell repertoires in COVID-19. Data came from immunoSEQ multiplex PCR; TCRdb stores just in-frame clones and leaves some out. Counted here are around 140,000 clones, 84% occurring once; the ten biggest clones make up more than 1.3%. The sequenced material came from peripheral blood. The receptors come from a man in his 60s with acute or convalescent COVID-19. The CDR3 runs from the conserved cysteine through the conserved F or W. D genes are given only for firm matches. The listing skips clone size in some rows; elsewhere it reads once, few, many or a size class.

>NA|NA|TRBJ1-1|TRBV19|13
TGTGCCAGTAGTATACGAGTGAACACTGAAGCTTTCTTT
CASSIRVNTEAFF
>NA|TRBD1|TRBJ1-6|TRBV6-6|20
TGTGCCAGCAGCTCCTCACCGGGACAGGGGGCGCATAGTTATAATTCACCCCTCCACTTT
CASSSSPGQGAHSYNSPLHF
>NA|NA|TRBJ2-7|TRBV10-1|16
TGCGCCAGCAGTGAGACCCAGGGGTTGAGCTCCTACGAGCAGTACTTC
CASSETQGLSSYEQYF
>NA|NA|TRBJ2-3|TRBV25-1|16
TGTGCCAGCAGTACTACGTCGCGGGGCCTTGGAGATACGCAGTATTTT
CASSTTSRGLGDTQYF
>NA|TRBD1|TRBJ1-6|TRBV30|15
TGTGCCTGGAGTCCCGGACAGGGGGACAATTCACCCCTCCACTTT
CAWSPGQGDNSPLHF
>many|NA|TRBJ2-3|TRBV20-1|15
TGCAGTGCTAGTCAGCGGATTCGGGGCACAGATACGCAGTATTTT
CSASQRIRGTDTQYF
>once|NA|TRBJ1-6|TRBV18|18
TGTGCCAGCTCACCTGAAGCCGCACAGGGATTGCGGAATTCACCCCTCCACTTT
CASSPEAAQGLRNSPLHF
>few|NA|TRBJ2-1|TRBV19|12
TGTGCCAGTGCTAGCTCCTACAATGAGCAGTTCTTC
CASASSYNEQFF
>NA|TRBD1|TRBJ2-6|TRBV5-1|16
TGCGCCAGCGCGTCGGGACAGAACTCTGGGGCCAACGTCCTGACTTTC
CASASGQNSGANVLTF
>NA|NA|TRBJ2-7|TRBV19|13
TGTGCCAGTAGTATTCGGGAGAACTACGAGCAGTACTTC
CASSIRENYEQYF
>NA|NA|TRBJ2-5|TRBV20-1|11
TGCAGTGCTCCTCTAGGAGAGACCCAGTACTTC
CSAPLGETQYF
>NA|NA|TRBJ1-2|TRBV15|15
TGTGCCACCAGCAGAGTACGCAGGGGTAACTATGGCTACACCTTC
CATSRVRRGNYGYTF
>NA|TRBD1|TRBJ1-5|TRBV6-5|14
TGTGCCAGCAGAGAGACAGGGGGGGGTCAGCCCCAGCATTTT
CASRETGGGQPQHF
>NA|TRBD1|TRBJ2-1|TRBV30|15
TGTGCCTGGAGTGTAGGGGACAGCTCCTACAATGAGCAGTTCTTC
CAWSVGDSSYNEQFF
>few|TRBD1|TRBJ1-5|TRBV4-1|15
TGCGCCAGCAGCCGACAGGGAAGGGGGAATCAGCCCCAGCATTTT
CASSRQGRGNQPQHF
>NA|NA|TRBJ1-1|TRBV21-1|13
TGTGCCAGCAGAGGGACAGAGAACACTGAAGCTTTCTTT
CASRGTENTEAFF
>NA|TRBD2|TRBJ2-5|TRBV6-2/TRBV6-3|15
TGTGCCAGCAGTTCCTCGGCGGGAGGAGTGGAGACCCAGTACTTC
CASSSSAGGVETQYF
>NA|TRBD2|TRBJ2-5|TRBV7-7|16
TGTGCCAGCAGCTCAGTGGGACTAGCGGACCAAGAGACCCAGTACTTC
CASSSVGLADQETQYF
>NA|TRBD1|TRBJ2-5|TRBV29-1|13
TGCAGCGTTGAAGACAGGGGGCGGGAGACCCAGTACTTC
CSVEDRGRETQYF
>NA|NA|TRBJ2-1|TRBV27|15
TGTGCCAGCAGTTTGGAACAGGGTGTGTGGAATGAGCAGTTCTTC
CASSLEQGVWNEQFF
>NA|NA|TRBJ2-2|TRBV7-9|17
TGTGCCAGCAGCTTAAAAGGAGTCGTTTTGAACACCGGGGAGCTGTTTTTT
CASSLKGVVLNTGELFF
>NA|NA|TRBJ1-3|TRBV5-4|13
TGTGCCAGCAGCCCAGGGGTCGGAAACACCATATATTTT
CASSPGVGNTIYF
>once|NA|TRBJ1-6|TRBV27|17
TGTGCCAGCAGTTCCGGGTCTTTGAGCTCCTATAATTCACCCCTCCACTTT
CASSSGSLSSYNSPLHF
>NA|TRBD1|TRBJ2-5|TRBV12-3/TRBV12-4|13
TGTGCCAGCACCCCGGACAGGGGTGAGACCCAGTACTTC
CASTPDRGETQYF
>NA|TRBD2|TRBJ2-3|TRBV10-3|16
TGTGCCATCAGTGAACAGCTAGCGGGAGCGGGAGATACGCAGTATTTT
CAISEQLAGAGDTQYF
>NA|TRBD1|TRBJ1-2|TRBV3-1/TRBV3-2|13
TGTGCCACCAGACAGGGGGGTAACTATGGCTACACCTTC
CATRQGGNYGYTF
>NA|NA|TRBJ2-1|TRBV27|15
TGTGCCAGCAGTTGGAATTGGGCTAGCGATGTTGAGCAGTTCTTC
CASSWNWASDVEQFF
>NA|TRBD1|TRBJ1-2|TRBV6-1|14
TGTGCCAGCAGTGAAGCCGACAGGGAGGCTGGCTACACCTTC
CASSEADREAGYTF
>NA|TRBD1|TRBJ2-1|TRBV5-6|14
TGTGCCAGCAGTCCCGGGACAGGGTACAATGAGCAGTTCTTC
CASSPGTGYNEQFF
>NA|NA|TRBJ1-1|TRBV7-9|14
TGTGCCAGCAGCTTAGTGCCGGGAATAACTGAAGCTTTCTTT
CASSLVPGITEAFF
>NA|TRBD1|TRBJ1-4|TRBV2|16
TGTGCCAGCAGTGAAGCGCTGGGACAGGGCGATGAAAAACTGTTTTTT
CASSEALGQGDEKLFF
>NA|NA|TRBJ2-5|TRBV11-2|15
TGTGCCAGCACCATCTCCAGGGTGGGAATCGAGACCCAGTACTTC
CASTISRVGIETQYF
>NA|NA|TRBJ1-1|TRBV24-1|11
TGTGCCACCAGTGACTACCGTGAAGCTTTCTTT
CATSDYREAFF
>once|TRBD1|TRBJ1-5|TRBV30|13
TGTGCCTGGAGTAGGGACAGTCCACAGCCCCAGCATTTT
CAWSRDSPQPQHF
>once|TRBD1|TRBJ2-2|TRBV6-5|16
TGTGCCAGCAGTTACCGGACAGGCGCTAACACCGGGGAGCTGTTTTTT
CASSYRTGANTGELFF
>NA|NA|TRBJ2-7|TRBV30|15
TGTGCCTGGAGCGTCGGGTCTCCTACGATCTGGGAGCAGTACTTC
CAWSVGSPTIWEQYF
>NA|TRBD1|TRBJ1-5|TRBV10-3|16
TGTGCCACCGGGACAGGGTCGGCTTTAAGCAATCAGCCCCAGCATTTT
CATGTGSALSNQPQHF
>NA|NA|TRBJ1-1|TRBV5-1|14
TGCGCCAGCAGCCCTCAAACGGGAGACACTGAAGCTTTCTTT
CASSPQTGDTEAFF
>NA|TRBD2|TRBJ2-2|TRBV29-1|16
TGCAGCGTTCAACTAGCGGGGGGCCGGGACACCGGGGAGCTGTTTTTT
CSVQLAGGRDTGELFF
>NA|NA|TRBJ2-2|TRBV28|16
TGTGCCAGCAGCCTCGGACTTAGATCGAACACCGGGGAGCTGTTTTTT
CASSLGLRSNTGELFF
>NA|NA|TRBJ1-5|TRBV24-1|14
TGTGCCACCAGTGTAGAAAATAGCAATCAGCCCCAGCATTTT
CATSVENSNQPQHF
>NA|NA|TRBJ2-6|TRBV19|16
TGTGCCAGTAATCCGGACAGCTTCTCTGGGGCCAACGTCCTGACTTTC
CASNPDSFSGANVLTF
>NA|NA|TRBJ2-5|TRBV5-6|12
TGTGCCAGCAGCTCCTTTAGTGAGACCCAGTACTTC
CASSSFSETQYF
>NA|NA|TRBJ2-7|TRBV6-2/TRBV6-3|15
TGTGCCAGCAGTTTCAAACCGGGACAATCCTACGAGCAGTACTTC
CASSFKPGQSYEQYF
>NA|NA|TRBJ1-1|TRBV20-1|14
TGCAGTGCTAGTAAGGTAGCGATGAACACTGAAGCTTTCTTT
CSASKVAMNTEAFF
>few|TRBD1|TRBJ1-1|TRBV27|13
TGTGCCAGCAGTTTCGGACAGGGCGCTGCAGCTTTCTTT
CASSFGQGAAAFF
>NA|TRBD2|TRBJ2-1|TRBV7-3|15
TGTGCCAGCAGCTTAGAGGGACTAGCCTACAATGAGCAGTTCTTC
CASSLEGLAYNEQFF